A single sample is the source of the 17 T cell receptor beta chains below, sequenced in a study of blood T cell repertoires in COVID-19. The assay was immunoSEQ multiplex PCR, and TCRdb's table has in-frame clones only and misses some. The sample includes about 43,000 clones, 75% to 90% of them seen just once. The sample taken for sequencing was peripheral blood. These receptors were obtained from a man aged 55 to 70 with active COVID-19.

The J gene is TRBJ2-7, the V gene TRBV29-1, with a possible D match to TRBD2 (6 bases). CDR3 length: 16 amino acids. Trimming cost V 4 bases and J 1 base, with 20 bases left between them. CDR1 is SQVTM and CDR2 is ANQGSEA in the germline V gene. The CDR3 sequence is CSVVLSDGGFSYEQYF. CDR3 coding DNA: TGCAGCGTTGTACTCTCCGACGGAGGGTTTTCCTACGAGCAGTACTTC.

The chain carries TRBV6-5 and TRBJ2-1; maybe TRBD2 (6 bases). Looked up from germline, CDR1 is MNHEY and CDR2 is SVGAGI. V shed 6 bases and J shed 10 bases, with 16 bases lying between them. The CDR3 totals 13 residues. The CDR3 is CASSRSRDSEQFF. CDR3 nucleotides: TGTGCCAGCAGCCGATCCCGGGACTCCGAGCAGTTCTTC.

The V gene is TRBV9, the J gene TRBJ2-1; D is possibly TRBD2 (7 bases). V lost 3 bases to trimming and J lost 2 bases, with 12 bases between them. CDR1 is SGDLS, CDR2 YYNGEE, per germline. The CDR3 spans 15 residues. The CDR3 reads CASSGAGTTYNEQFF. The CDR3, as DNA: TGTGCCAGCAGCGGAGCGGGGACAACCTACAATGAGCAGTTCTTC.

The V gene is TRBV7-3, the J gene TRBJ2-1, with D possibly matching TRBD2 (5 bases). From germline, CDR1 is SGHTA and CDR2 FQGTGA. V lost 5 bases and J 13 bases, leaving 18 bases between the germline ends. CDR3 length: 13 amino acids. CDR3 in DNA: TGTGCCAGCAGCCTTTCGACTACGACCCTTCAGTTCTTC. Protein sequence: CASSLSTTTLQFF.

This clone was counted a single time. The chain combines TRBV9 with TRBJ2-1, with D perhaps TRBD1 (6 bases). CDR1 is SGDLS, CDR2 YYNGEE, per germline. Trimming left V 0 bases short and J 6 bases short, with 10 bases between. The CDR3 has 14 residues. CDR3 in DNA: TGTGCCAGCAGCGTAGCAGGACAGTCCAATGAGCAGTTCTTC. Protein sequence: CASSVAGQSNEQFF.

The chain joins TRBV3-1 (or the pseudogene TRBV3-2) to TRBJ1-4; the D gene is possibly TRBD1 (6 bases). Germline lookup yields CDR1 LGHDT and CDR2 YNNKEL (reference sequence). Trimming shortened V by 6 bases and J by 0 bases, and 11 bases separated the two germline ends. There are 15 residues in the CDR3. In nucleotides, the CDR3 is TGTGCCAGCAGGGACAGCCCTTCAACTAATGAAAAACTGTTTTTT. Translated, it gives CASRDSPSTNEKLFF.

The rearrangement uses TRBV3-1 (or the pseudogene TRBV3-2) and TRBJ2-4, with TRBD1 identical over 8 bases. Germline V gene sequence: CDR1 LGHDT, CDR2 YNNKEL (reference sequence). This CDR3 contains 15 residues. The junction had 7 bases not matched to a gene; V was cut back by 4 bases and J by 5 bases. The CDR3 spells CASSPLDRAENIQYF. As DNA, the CDR3 is TGTGCCAGCAGCCCTTTGGACAGGGCTGAAAACATTCAGTACTTC.

J is TRBJ1-3 and V is TRBV19, with 7 bases aligning to TRBD1. The V and J ends lost 6 bases and 1 base, in that order; junction bases with no gene match: 6. From germline, CDR1 is LNHDA and CDR2 SQIVND (reference sequence). The CDR3 sequence is 15 residues long. The CDR3 protein is CASRWQGVSGNTIYF. Here the CDR3 DNA reads TGTGCCAGTAGGTGGCAGGGGGTTTCTGGAAACACCATATATTTT.

The chain has TRBV28 and TRBJ1-1; 9 bases align to TRBD1. The CDR3 extends over 16 amino acids. Germline CDR1 is MDHEN and CDR2 is SYDVKM. V gave up 6 bases and J gave up 4 bases; unmatched junction bases: 12. The CDR3 DNA reads as TGTGCCAGCAGCCCCATTGGGACAGGGTTGATCACTGAAGCTTTCTTT. It is translated as CASSPIGTGLITEAFF.

The chain uses TRBV29-1 and TRBJ2-7, with TRBD2 identical over 7 bases. Germline V lookup: CDR1 SQVTM, CDR2 ANQGSEA. The ends lost 8 bases at V and 6 bases at J; junction bases unmatched: 10. CDR3 size: 12 residues. The chain's CDR3 is CSTGEGSTEQYF. The CDR3 nucleotides read TGCAGCACCGGGGAGGGGTCAACCGAGCAGTACTTC.

This clone was observed once. This sequence joins TRBV28 and TRBJ2-7; maybe TRBD1 (6 bases). Germline CDR1 MDHEN, CDR2 SYDVKM. Trimming shortened V by 7 bases and J by 3 bases, and 22 bases separated the two germline ends. The CDR3 loop spans 16 amino acids. CDR3 bases: TGTGCCAGCATCTCATCTATCGGGACACCCAACTACGAGCAGTACTTC. Residues: CASISSIGTPNYEQYF. The whole variable domain, filled in from reference TRBV28 and TRBJ2-7, reads DVKVTQSSRYLVKRTGEKVFLECVQDMDHENMFWYRQDPGLGLRLIYFSYDVKMKEKGDIPEGYSVSREKKERFSLILESASTNQTSMYLCASISSIGTPNYEQYFGPGTRLTVT.

The J gene is TRBJ2-2, the V gene TRBV24-1; D is perhaps TRBD2 (5 bases). The V and J ends lost 4 bases and 7 bases respectively, with 15 bases between them. Germline loops: CDR1 KGHDR, CDR2 SFDVKD. There are 15 residues in the CDR3. The DNA of the CDR3 is TGTGCCACCAGTGAAACTCGGACTTTCATCGGGGAGCTGTTTTTT. It yields the protein CATSETRTFIGELFF.

V gene TRBV7-2 combines with J gene TRBJ2-7, with 7 bases aligning to TRBD1. Germline V gene lookup returns CDR1 SGHTA and CDR2 FQGNSA. V shed 1 base and J 2 bases; nucleotides not matched to a gene: 2. CDR3 length: 14 residues. As DNA, the CDR3 is TGTGCCAGCAGCTTAGATCAGGGGGCCTACGAGCAGTACTTC. Its translation: CASSLDQGAYEQYF.

The CDR3: CASSSPGLYEQYF. CDR3 DNA: TGTGCCAGCAGTTCCCCAGGACTATACGAGCAGTACTTC. The rearrangement joins TRBV28 to TRBJ2-7, with D tentatively TRBD2 (6 bases). The V gene lost 4 bases and the J gene lost 4 bases, with 11 bases spanning the gap. The CDR3 spans 13 residues. Germline CDR1 is MDHEN and CDR2 is SYDVKM.

The chain employs TRBV11-3 and TRBJ2-2; a possible D gene is TRBD1 (6 bases). The germline V gene encodes CDR1 SGHNT and CDR2 YENEEA. CDR3 length: 13 residues. Trimming left V 3 bases short and J 6 bases short, with 8 bases between. As DNA, the CDR3 is TGTGCCAGCAGCTTCCAGGGGTCCGGGGAGCTGTTTTTT. It translates to CASSFQGSGELFF.

V is TRBV18 and J is TRBJ1-4, with no clear D. This CDR3 has 18 residues. Germline V gene data show CDR1 as KGHSH and CDR2 as LQKENI. Trimming stripped 3 bases from V and 1 base from J, with 18 bases between. CDR3 nucleotide sequence: TGTGCCAGCTCACCGAATGCGGCGGGGATCGGAACTAATGAAAAACTGTTTTTT. This codes for CASSPNAAGIGTNEKLFF.

The J gene is TRBJ2-1, the V gene TRBV10-3; D unresolved. V was clipped by 0 bases and J by 0 bases, with 6 bases between them. Germline values: CDR1 ENHRY, CDR2 SYGVKD. The CDR3 is 15 amino acids. CDR3 DNA sequence: TGTGCCATCAGTGAGTCCCAGTCCTCCTACAATGAGCAGTTCTTC. Protein: CAISESQSSYNEQFF.